This T cell receptor beta chain was found in a study of T cells in Graves' hyperthyroidism and ophthalmopathy. There are many counts of this clonotype. The antigen remains undetermined. General study results and limits: Most clonotypes that expanded in the thyroid above 0.001 also showed up in blood. The model's output predicted ophthalmopathy at a median of roughly 6 months prior to onset.

This CDR3 comprises 18 residues. Germline V lookup: CDR1 MRHNA, CDR2 SNTAGT. With 6 bases clipped from V and 6 bases from J, the junction kept 22 bases outside the gene matches. What was amplified from RNA transcripts were TCR beta CDR3 regions. A first-round RT-PCR of the TCR CDR3 used the HTBI primer set. Each CDR3 protein is one row after TCRdb ran MiXCR on the multiplex PCR reads. The sample has about half a million distinct CDR3 sequences; 24% are singletons. The sample taken for sequencing was blood. The sequence derives from a woman aged 25 to 39 with Graves' ophthalmopathy. The rearrangement uses TRBV6-4 and TRBJ1-1, with 7 bases aligning to TRBD1. Here the CDR3 DNA reads TGTGCCAGCAGCTCCTATGACAGGGAAGGGTTGTACATCGCTGAAGCTTTCTTT. This codes for CASSSYDREGLYIAEAFF.